Presented here are 17 T cell receptor beta chains from one specimen sequenced in a study of kidney transplant recipient with SARS-CoV-2 infection. MiXCR was run by TCRdb on the reads, yielding one entry per CDR3 protein. This table has 250,000 or so distinct CDR3 sequences, around 30% appearing once. Sequenced here: a blood sample, sampled at baseline and between days 110 and 120 from a kidney transplant recipient. These receptors were collected from a male patient between 25 and 40 years old who had COVID-19 and was a kidney transplant recipient. Some T cells may trace back to the graft donor.

The chain employs TRBV4-1 and TRBJ1-2; D uncertain. Per germline, CDR1 MGHRA and CDR2 YSYEKL. The CDR3 length is 17 residues. V gave up 5 bases and J gave up 4 bases, with 23 bases separating them. In DNA, the CDR3 is TGCGCCAGCAGCTGGGAGAACTGGAACCGAAAGACCTATGGCTACACCTTC. Translated, it gives CASSWENWNRKTYGYTF.

This clonotype was seen only a few times. As DNA, the CDR3 is TGTGCCAGCAGCACTTTGATCGAGCAGTACTTC. Amino acids: CASSTLIEQYF. The gene calls are TRBV7-2 and TRBJ2-7; D is unresolved. CDR3 length: 11 amino acids. V lost 5 bases to trimming and J lost 6 bases, with 8 bases between them. CDR1 is SGHTA and CDR2 is FQGNSA in the germline V gene.

This clonotype came up many times. This chain uses TRBV7-8 with TRBJ1-4; D remains ambiguous. Trimming stripped 1 base from V and 0 bases from J, with 6 bases between. Germline-derived CDR1 and CDR2 are SGHVS and FQNEAQ. This CDR3 comprises 15 residues. CDR3 nucleotides: TGTGCCAGCAGCTTAGGGTCCGCAACTAATGAAAAACTGTTTTTT. Encoded protein: CASSLGSATNEKLFF.

Concerning this clonotype: The conserved final phenylalanine or tryptophan is absent from the CDR3, which likely points to a read error. V usage is TRBV15 and J usage is TRBJ1-2, with D hard to call. The CDR3 runs to 17 residues. Trimming took 5 bases from V and 4 from J, leaving 23 bases between them. The germline CDR1 and CDR2 sequences are LNHNV and YYDKDF (reference sequence). CDR3 sequence: CATSLLRRCGKTYGYTL. For the CDR3, the DNA is TGTGCCACCAGCTTACTAAGAAGGTGTGGAAAGACCTATGGCTACACCCTC.

Worth noting for this clonotype: A much larger clone lies one base from this, so it may be a read error. The V and J genes are TRBV27 and TRBJ1-1; a possible D gene is TRBD1 (6 bases). The CDR3 runs to 16 residues. Germline assignment: CDR1 MNHEY and CDR2 SMNVEV (reference sequence). Trimming took 6 bases from V and 2 from J, leaving 19 bases between them. The DNA of the CDR3 is TGTGCCAGCAGCCAGTCAGGGACAACCCTCAACACTGAAGCTTTCTTT. Translation: CASSQSGTTLNTEAFF.

Ten or more counts support this clonotype. The chain carries TRBV24-1 and TRBJ1-3; D unclear. Germline CDR1 reads KGHDR; CDR2 reads SFDVKD. This CDR3 contains 13 residues. Trimming stripped 2 bases from V and 8 bases from J, with 9 bases between. In DNA, the CDR3 is TGTGCCACCAGTGATTCTGCCGGGCACACCATATATTTT. This encodes CATSDSAGHTIYF.

Comment on this clonotype: Possible read error: a much larger clone is one base away. This chain links TRBV28 with TRBJ2-7; D is possibly TRBD1 or TRBD2 (5 bases each). The V end was cut by 5 bases, the J end by 5 bases, with 16 bases between. The CDR3 is 14 amino acids. The germline CDR1 and CDR2 sequences are MDHEN and SYDVKM. The CDR3 loop is CASSVRGRVNEQYF. CDR3 coding DNA: TGTGCCAGCAGTGTCCGGGGCAGGGTTAACGAGCAGTACTTC.

This clonotype was observed at least ten times. V and J are TRBV27 and TRBJ1-5; 9 bases fit TRBD1. This CDR3 has 13 residues. The V gene's germline CDR1 is MNHEY and CDR2 SMNVEV (reference sequence). Losses at the gene ends were 6 bases for V and 6 bases for J; bases not matched to a gene: 3. The CDR3 sequence: CASSLQGAQPQHF. Here the CDR3 DNA reads TGTGCCAGCAGCTTACAGGGGGCTCAGCCCCAGCATTTT.

This clonotype showed up many times. The chain couples TRBV18 to TRBJ2-1; D possibly corresponds to TRBD2 (5 bases). The CDR3 contains 14 residues. Germline V gene data show CDR1 as KGHSH and CDR2 as LQKENI. Trimming left V 1 base short and J 6 bases short, with 10 bases between. CDR3 sequence: CASSPRVLANEQFF. CDR3 bases: TGTGCCAGCTCACCACGGGTTCTAGCCAATGAGCAGTTCTTC.

About this clonotype: A read error is possible here, since a much larger clone lies one base away. The chain recombines TRBV6-2 or TRBV6-3 with TRBJ2-7; no definite D call. Germline-derived CDR1 and CDR2 are MNHEY and SVGEGT. The CDR3 has 13 residues. This chain's CDR3 is CASSPGRPYEQNV. Written as DNA, the CDR3 is TGTGCCAGCAGCCCCGGACGGCCATACGAGCAGAACGTC.

As to this clonotype: At one end, the junction sequence differs from germline, possibly due to a read error. The chain has TRBV28 and TRBJ2-7; D tentatively reads TRBD1 or TRBD2 (5 bases each). Germline V lookup: CDR1 MDHEN, CDR2 SYDVKM. This CDR3 is built from 16 residues. Here the CDR3 DNA reads TGTACCAGCAGTTTAAGTATAAGGGGAGCAGCCTACGAGCAGTACTTC. Its protein is CTSSLSIRGAAYEQYF.

This clonotype has at least ten counts. DNA for the CDR3: TGTGCCTGGCTTTGGGAGCGTTATAGAAAGACCTATGGCTACACCTTC. It codes for CAWLWERYRKTYGYTF. The chain combines TRBV30 with TRBJ1-2; D gene unclear. Trimming took off 5 bases at V and 4 bases at J, with 23 bases between the two ends. The CDR3 runs 16 residues. Per germline, CDR1 GTSNPN and CDR2 SVGIG (reference sequence).

This clonotype was observed many times. This chain connects TRBV3-1 to TRBJ2-2, with no clear D. The germline V and J ends were trimmed by 5 bases and 5 bases, with 24 bases remaining between them. Germline V gives CDR1 LGHDT, CDR2 YNNKEL (reference sequence). The CDR3 covers 18 residues. The CDR3 coding sequence is TGTGCCAGCAGCTCAAGTCTTCCCATTTCAGGCTTGACCGGGGAGCTGTTTTTT. Its translation is CASSSSLPISGLTGELFF.

In its sample, this clonotype was seen many times. The chain carries TRBV12-2 and TRBJ1-2. TRBV12-2 is designated a pseudogene. The CDR3 loop spans 17 amino acids. CDR3 sequence reads: CASRWVTTPRKTYGYTF. The CDR3 coding sequence is TGTGCAAGTCGCTGGGTAACGACTCCACGAAAGACCTATGGCTACACCTTC.

At least ten counts were recorded for this clonotype. This sequence joins TRBV6-5 and TRBJ1-2, with unresolved D. The CDR3 is made up of 17 amino acids. In germline, CDR1 is MNHEY, CDR2 SVGAGI. Trimming removed 5 bases at V and 4 bases at J, with 23 bases between. CDR3 sequence reads: CASSGSGECRKTYGYTF. Here the CDR3 DNA reads TGTGCCAGCAGTGGCAGCGGGGAATGTAGAAAGACCTATGGCTACACCTTC.

In regard to this clonotype: With a much larger clone just one base away, this may be a read error. The rearrangement uses TRBV19 and TRBJ1-6; D might be TRBD1 (6 bases). This CDR3 is 14 amino acids long. The germline gives CDR1 LNHDA, CDR2 SQIVND (reference sequence). CDR3 nucleotides: TGTACCAGTAGTAACAGACAGGATAATTCACCCCTCCACTTT. This gives the protein CTSSNRQDNSPLHF. The full variable domain, in which reference TRBV19 and TRBJ1-6 provide the parts outside the CDR3, is DGGITQSPKYLFRKEGQNVTLSCEQNLNHDAMYWYRQDPGQGLRLIYYSQIVNDFQKGDIAEGYSVSREKKESFPLTVTSAQKNPTAFYLCTSSNRQDNSPLHFGNGTRLTVT.

On this clonotype itself: Possible read error: a much larger clone is one base away. The J gene is TRBJ1-2, the V gene TRBV12-2. TRBV12-2 is a listed pseudogene. The CDR3 runs to 17 residues. In DNA, the CDR3 is TGTGCAAGTTGCATTAGATCGACTCCACGAAAGACCTATGGCTACACCTTC. Encoded protein: CASCIRSTPRKTYGYTF.